This T cell receptor (beta chain) is from a study of shared clonotypes between healthy human individuals. For this clone: Its antigen remains unknown.

With 1 base removed from V and 4 bases from J, the gap between germline ends came to 13 bases. There are 15 residues in the CDR3. The germline V gene has CDR1 LNHDA and CDR2 SQIVND (reference sequence). Study-wide points: The genetic and exposure-history diversity represented was limited by few donors.

Investigators divided CD4+ cells into CD45RA+ naive and CD45RA-negative memory subsets. The material for each subset, its genomic DNA, was split evenly across several immunoSEQ plates. Roughly 33,000 T cell genomes, or 200 to 250 ng DNA, went into the sorted-subset replicate PCRs. Clones were read by immunoSEQ multiplex PCR, and TCRdb kept only the in-frame ones, dropping some. This table holds 2,500,000 or so clones, 90% to 95% found once. Sequenced: naive CD4+ T cells sorted from blood. This sample's subset: CD45RA+ positively selected. The chain uses TRBV19 and TRBJ1-1; D is unclear. The sequence was obtained from a man between 18 and 29 years old in good health. The CDR3 reads CASSIVGVGSTEAFF. The CDR3 DNA sequence: TGTGCCAGTAGTATAGTCGGGGTCGGGAGCACTGAAGCTTTCTTT. The full variable domain, in which reference TRBV19 and TRBJ1-1 provide the parts outside the CDR3, is DGGITQSPKYLFRKEGQNVTLSCEQNLNHDAMYWYRQDPGQGLRLIYYSQIVNDFQKGDIAEGYSVSREKKESFPLTVTSAQKNPTAFYLCASSIVGVGSTEAFFGQGTRLTVV.